This T cell receptor beta chain was obtained from a study of blood T cell repertoires in COVID-19. Trimming cost V 3 bases and J 5 bases, with 8 bases left between them. Germline V gives CDR1 SGHAT, CDR2 FQNNGV. The CDR3 has 13 amino acids. Sequenced by immunoSEQ multiplex PCR; TCRdb stores in-frame clones only, minus some. The sample has 75,000 to 85,000 clones, 88% seen once. The J gene is TRBJ2-1, the V gene TRBV11-2; D is perhaps TRBD2 (5 bases). The sequence was collected from a human donor in a cohort sampled during active COVID-19. Sequencing was carried out using peripheral blood. The chain's CDR3 is CASSFPGNNEQFF. In DNA, the CDR3 is TGTGCCAGCAGCTTTCCGGGGAACAATGAGCAGTTCTTC.